This T cell receptor (beta chain) was observed in a study of shared T cell receptors in the human thymus. Assay used: immunoSEQ multiplex PCR; TCRdb lists only in-frame clones, some missing. The sample shows about 380,000 clones, roughly 94% of them seen only once. The V segment lost 4 bases and the J segment 4 bases; nucleotides outside the gene matches: 11. There are 17 residues in the CDR3. From germline, CDR1 is SGHAT and CDR2 FQNNGV. Sequencing input: thymocytes. The receptor comes from a human donor. The chain joins TRBV11-2 to TRBJ2-5; TRBD2 matches 11 bases. As DNA, the CDR3 is TGTGCCAGCAGCTCCTTAGCGGGAGGGCCATATCCAGAGACCCAGTACTTC. This encodes CASSSLAGGPYPETQYF.